This TCR beta chain was found in a study of shared clonotypes between healthy human individuals. Using immunoSEQ multiplex PCR, the repertoire was profiled, and TCRdb retains in-frame clones only, with some absent. The profile shows a few million clones, approximately 95% of them singletons. All donors qualified as healthy HIV-negative adults and had experienced no recent acute infections or vaccinations. The germline CDR1 and CDR2 sequences are MGHRA and YSYEKL. The CDR3 runs to 19 residues. The V gene end was trimmed by 2 bases and the J gene end by 7 bases; junction bases not matched to a gene: 17.

The rearrangement uses TRBV4-1 and TRBJ2-7; 13 bases are shared with TRBD2. Sequences were obtained from naive CD4+ T cells sorted from blood. Subset in this sample: CD45RA+ positively selected. The clonotype comes from a man aged 18 to 29 in good health. The CDR3 region has the DNA TGCGCCAGCAGCCAAACAGCCAGTAGTAGACTAGCGGGAGGTCTGGAGCAGTACTTC. The encoded protein is CASSQTASSRLAGGLEQYF.